These 10 T cell receptor beta chains share one sample of origin, sequenced in a study of human T cells and chemical hapten exposure. Time point reported: pre-sensitization, week 0. Stated treatment: therapeutic diphenylcyclopropenone sensitization with weekly scalp DPC. TCRdb recomputed calls from the RACE reads with MiXCR, one row per CDR3 protein. The sample carries about 40,000 distinct CDR3 sequences, over 9.5% recorded once. The input for sequencing was whole blood, taken in connection with sensitization to the hapten diphenylcyclopropenone (DPC). The receptors derive from a man aged 30 to 39 with alopecia areata. Some clones in this sample may be carry-over from other donors' samples.

In its sample, this clonotype was seen many times. V usage is TRBV19 and J usage is TRBJ2-7, with 9 bases aligning to TRBD2. CDR3 length: 15 amino acids. The trim removed 4 bases at V and 4 bases at J, leaving 8 bases unmatched. From germline, CDR1 is LNHDA and CDR2 SQIVND (reference sequence). CDR3 region: CASSTRAGGPYEQYV. CDR3 in DNA: TGTGCCAGTAGTACTCGGGCGGGAGGGCCTTACGAGCAGTACGTC.

This clonotype has ten or more counts. This rearrangement joins TRBV7-2 to TRBJ2-1; 7 bases match TRBD2. Trimming at V came to 8 bases and at J to 3 bases, leaving 7 bases not matched to a gene. The CDR3 is 14 residues long. The germline gives CDR1 SGHTA, CDR2 FQGNSA. CDR3 sequence: CASRNSGYYNEQFF. DNA of the CDR3: TGTGCCAGCCGTAATAGCGGGTACTACAATGAGCAGTTCTTC.

This clonotype was counted only a few times. V is TRBV2 and J is TRBJ1-4, with D possibly matching TRBD1 (6 bases). Trimming stripped 5 bases from V and 0 bases from J, with 10 bases between. The CDR3 consists of 15 residues. The germline V gene has CDR1 SNHLY and CDR2 FYNNEI. This chain's CDR3 is CASSPDRTTNEKLFF. CDR3 DNA sequence: TGTGCCAGCAGTCCAGACAGGACAACTAATGAAAAACTGTTTTTT.

This chain links TRBV5-4 with TRBJ2-2, with D hard to call. Trimming took off 0 bases at V and 4 bases at J, with 7 bases between the two ends. There are 14 residues in the CDR3. CDR1 is SGHNT, CDR2 YYREEE, per germline (reference sequence). The CDR3 DNA follows: TGTGCCAGCAGCTTGGGACCGCGCACCGGGGAGCTGTTTTTT. This codes for CASSLGPRTGELFF.

The chain is built from TRBV13 and TRBJ1-6; 9 positions match TRBD1. CDR1 is PRHDT, CDR2 FYEKMQ, per germline (reference sequence). This CDR3 region has 16 residues. Germline trimming cut 0 bases from V and 6 bases from J; bases unmatched to any gene: 3. CDR3 in amino acids: CASSLGQGARNSPLHF. DNA of the CDR3: TGTGCCAGCAGCTTAGGACAGGGGGCGCGTAATTCACCCCTCCACTTT. Supplemented by reference TRBV13 and TRBJ1-6, the full variable domain reads AAGVIQSPRHLIKEKRETATLKCYPIPRHDTVYWYQQGPGQDPQFLISFYEKMQSDKGSIPDRFSAQQFSDYHSELNMSSLELGDSALYFCASSLGQGARNSPLHFGNGTRLTVT.

This clonotype came up many times. This chain joins TRBV7-7 and TRBJ2-6; 11 bases align to TRBD1. The V and J ends lost 5 bases and 0 bases, in that order; junction bases with no gene match: 6. CDR3 length equals 18 residues. The germline gives CDR1 SSHAT, CDR2 FNYEAQ (reference sequence). This CDR3 is CASSKRTGGFSGANVLTF. DNA for the CDR3: TGTGCCAGCAGCAAAAGGACAGGGGGCTTCTCTGGGGCCAACGTCCTGACTTTC.

This clonotype was picked up many times. J is TRBJ1-5 and V is TRBV5-1; no clear D. The germline V and J ends were trimmed by 0 bases and 2 bases, with 12 bases remaining between them. CDR1 and CDR2 (germline): SGHRS, YFSETQ. This CDR3 is 16 amino acids long. For the CDR3, the DNA is TGCGCCAGCAGCTTGGAAGGAGGTTCAGGCAATCAGCCCCAGCATTTT. The encoded protein is CASSLEGGSGNQPQHF.

This clonotype appeared a few times. The chain recombines TRBV11-2 with TRBJ2-3; no definite D call. This CDR3 region has 15 residues. Trimming removed 1 base at V and 3 bases at J, with 11 bases between. Germline CDR1 reads SGHAT; CDR2 reads FQNNGV. This CDR3 is CASSLAGRQTDTQYF. In DNA form, the CDR3 reads TGTGCCAGCAGCTTAGCTGGAAGGCAAACAGATACGCAGTATTTT.

This clonotype was seen more than once but under ten times. This chain uses TRBV30 with TRBJ2-3; a weak D match, TRBD1 (5 bases). Germline V gene sequence: CDR1 GTSNPN, CDR2 SVGIG (reference sequence). Trimming stripped 6 bases from V and 2 bases from J, with 12 bases between. This CDR3 contains 13 residues. The CDR3 loop reads CACTVGVTDTQYF. The CDR3 DNA reads as TGTGCCTGCACCGTAGGGGTCACAGATACGCAGTATTTT.

This clonotype was detected only a few times. The chain is built from TRBV5-5 and TRBJ2-2, with a weak D call TRBD2 (6 bases). This CDR3 comprises 15 residues. From germline, CDR1 is SGHKS and CDR2 YYEKEE (reference sequence). The ends were cut back, 4 bases at V and 3 bases at J, with 13 bases in the middle. CDR3: CASSGGDFDTGELFF. CDR3 sequence (DNA): TGTGCCAGCAGCGGAGGGGACTTCGACACCGGGGAGCTGTTTTTT.